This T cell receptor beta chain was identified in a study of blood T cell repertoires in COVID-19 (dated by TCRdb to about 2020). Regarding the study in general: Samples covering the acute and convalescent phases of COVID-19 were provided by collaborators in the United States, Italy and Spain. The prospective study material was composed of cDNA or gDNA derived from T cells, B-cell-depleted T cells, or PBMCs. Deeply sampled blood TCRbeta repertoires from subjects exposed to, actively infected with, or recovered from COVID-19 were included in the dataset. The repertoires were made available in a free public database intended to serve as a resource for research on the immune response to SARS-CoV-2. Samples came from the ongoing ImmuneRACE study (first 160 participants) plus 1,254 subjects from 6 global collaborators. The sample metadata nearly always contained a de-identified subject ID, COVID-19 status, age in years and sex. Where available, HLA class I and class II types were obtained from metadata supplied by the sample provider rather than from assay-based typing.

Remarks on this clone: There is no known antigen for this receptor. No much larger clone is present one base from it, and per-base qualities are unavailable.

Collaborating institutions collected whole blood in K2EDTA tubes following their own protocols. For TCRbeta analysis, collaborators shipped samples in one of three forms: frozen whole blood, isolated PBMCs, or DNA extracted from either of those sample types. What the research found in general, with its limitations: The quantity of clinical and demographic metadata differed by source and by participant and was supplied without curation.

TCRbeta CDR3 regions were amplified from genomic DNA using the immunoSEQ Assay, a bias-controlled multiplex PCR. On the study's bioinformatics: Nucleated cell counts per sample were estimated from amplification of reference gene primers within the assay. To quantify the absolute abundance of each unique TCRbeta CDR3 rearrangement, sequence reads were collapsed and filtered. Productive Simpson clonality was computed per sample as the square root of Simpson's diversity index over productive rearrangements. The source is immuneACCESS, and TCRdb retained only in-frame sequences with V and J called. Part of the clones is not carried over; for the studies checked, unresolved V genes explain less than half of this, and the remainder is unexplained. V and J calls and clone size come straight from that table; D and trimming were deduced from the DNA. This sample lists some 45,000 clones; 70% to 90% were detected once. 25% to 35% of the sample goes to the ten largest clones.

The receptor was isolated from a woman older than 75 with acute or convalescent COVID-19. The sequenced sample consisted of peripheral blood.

CDR3 protein: CASSLLAGVEQETQYF. The DNA is TGTGCCAGCAGCCTACTAGCGGGAGTGGAGCAAGAGACCCAGTACTTC. The chain joins TRBV5-4 to TRBJ2-5, with 11 bases in between that match TRBD2. According to the germline V gene (reference sequence), CDR1 reads SGHNT and CDR2 reads YYREEE. From its cysteine to its phenylalanine, the CDR3 spans 16 amino acids. The retained sequence is limited to the CDR3, 48 bases, with the frame set at the first base. V is trimmed back by 4 bases and J by 2 bases, and the junction contains 7 bases that no gene match accounts for.